One T cell receptor beta chain is described in this entry. Its antigen is still unknown. This sample was taken from a study of cytomegalovirus exposure and HLA in healthy donors. In germline, CDR1 is MDHEN, CDR2 SYDVKM. V lost 6 bases, J lost 2 bases, and 9 bases lay in between. CDR3 length: 13 residues. Findings of the study overall: Most sequenced TCRs were rare (though some public TCRs occurred in many donors).

It was with 60 Vbeta and 13 Jbeta primers that the PCR ran. Produced via immunoSEQ multiplex PCR; TCRdb's table is partial and in-frame only. The repertoire holds more than 90,000 clones, with 65% to 90% as singletons. The sample consisted of PBMCs. The J gene is TRBJ2-3, the V gene TRBV28; D is unclear. This TCR derives from a woman aged 70-85 years in good health and CMV-seropositive. The CDR3, as DNA: TGTGCCAGCAGCCCCCCCCACACAGATACGCAGTATTTT. As protein: CASSPPHTDTQYF.